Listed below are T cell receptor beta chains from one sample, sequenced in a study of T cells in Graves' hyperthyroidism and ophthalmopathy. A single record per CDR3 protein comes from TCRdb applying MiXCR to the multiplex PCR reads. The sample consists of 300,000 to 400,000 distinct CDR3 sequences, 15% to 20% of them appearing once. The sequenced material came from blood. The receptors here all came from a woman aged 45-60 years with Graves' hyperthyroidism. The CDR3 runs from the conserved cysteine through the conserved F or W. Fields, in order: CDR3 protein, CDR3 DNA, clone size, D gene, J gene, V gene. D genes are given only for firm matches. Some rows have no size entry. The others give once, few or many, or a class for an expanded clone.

CDR3 protein: CASSQEPPRNEQFF
CDR3 DNA: TGTGCCAGCAGCCAAGAGCCGCCGCGGAATGAGCAGTTCTTC
clone size: many
D gene: -
J gene: TRBJ2-1
V gene: TRBV3-1

CDR3 protein: CASSQEATSGITSTDTQYF
CDR3 DNA: TGTGCCAGCTCGCAGGAGGCGACTAGCGGAATCACTAGCACAGATACGCAGTATTTT
clone size: few
D gene: TRBD2
J gene: TRBJ2-3
V gene: TRBV18

CDR3 protein: CASSARGLATASDTQYF
CDR3 DNA: TGTGCCAGCAGCGCCCGTGGACTAGCTACAGCATCAGATACGCAGTATTTT
clone size: many
D gene: TRBD2
J gene: TRBJ2-3
V gene: TRBV2

CDR3 protein: CASSPTELTDQFF
CDR3 DNA: TGTGCCAGCAGCCCGACTGAGTTGACCGATCAGTTCTTC
clone size: many
D gene: -
J gene: TRBJ2-1
V gene: TRBV28

CDR3 protein: CASSHEISSGANVLTF
CDR3 DNA: TGTGCCAGCAGCCACGAGATTAGCTCTGGGGCCAACGTCCTGACTTTC
clone size: few
D gene: -
J gene: TRBJ2-6
V gene: TRBV3-1

CDR3 protein: CASSLGGGALGYTF
CDR3 DNA: TGTGCCAGCAGTCTTGGGGGGGGGGCTCTTGGCTACACCTTC
clone size: -
D gene: -
J gene: TRBJ1-2
V gene: TRBV12-3/TRBV12-4

CDR3 protein: CSAVTGLGTDTQYF
CDR3 DNA: TGCAGCGCCGTCACGGGTCTTGGCACAGATACGCAGTATTTT
clone size: -
D gene: -
J gene: TRBJ2-3
V gene: TRBV29-1

CDR3 protein: CASSRLAGGYTGELFF
CDR3 DNA: TGTGCCAGCAGTCGACTAGCGGGAGGATACACCGGGGAGCTGTTTTTT
clone size: -
D gene: TRBD2
J gene: TRBJ2-2
V gene: TRBV2

CDR3 protein: CASSQDLTGRNTIYF
CDR3 DNA: TGCGCCAGCAGCCAAGATTTGACGGGGAGAAACACCATATATTTT
clone size: few
D gene: -
J gene: TRBJ1-3
V gene: TRBV4-1

CDR3 protein: CASSSPGLAVEQYF
CDR3 DNA: TGTGCCAGCAGTTCCCCGGGACTAGCAGTCGAGCAGTACTTC
clone size: few
D gene: TRBD2
J gene: TRBJ2-7
V gene: TRBV12-3/TRBV12-4

CDR3 protein: CASSPSDRVGYTF
CDR3 DNA: TGTGCCAGCAGTCCTTCCGACAGAGTTGGCTACACCTTC
clone size: -
D gene: -
J gene: TRBJ1-2
V gene: TRBV12-3/TRBV12-4

CDR3 protein: CASSPLPGTANEKLFF
CDR3 DNA: TGTGCCAGCAGCCCATTACCCGGGACAGCGAATGAAAAACTGTTTTTT
clone size: once
D gene: TRBD1
J gene: TRBJ1-4
V gene: TRBV7-9